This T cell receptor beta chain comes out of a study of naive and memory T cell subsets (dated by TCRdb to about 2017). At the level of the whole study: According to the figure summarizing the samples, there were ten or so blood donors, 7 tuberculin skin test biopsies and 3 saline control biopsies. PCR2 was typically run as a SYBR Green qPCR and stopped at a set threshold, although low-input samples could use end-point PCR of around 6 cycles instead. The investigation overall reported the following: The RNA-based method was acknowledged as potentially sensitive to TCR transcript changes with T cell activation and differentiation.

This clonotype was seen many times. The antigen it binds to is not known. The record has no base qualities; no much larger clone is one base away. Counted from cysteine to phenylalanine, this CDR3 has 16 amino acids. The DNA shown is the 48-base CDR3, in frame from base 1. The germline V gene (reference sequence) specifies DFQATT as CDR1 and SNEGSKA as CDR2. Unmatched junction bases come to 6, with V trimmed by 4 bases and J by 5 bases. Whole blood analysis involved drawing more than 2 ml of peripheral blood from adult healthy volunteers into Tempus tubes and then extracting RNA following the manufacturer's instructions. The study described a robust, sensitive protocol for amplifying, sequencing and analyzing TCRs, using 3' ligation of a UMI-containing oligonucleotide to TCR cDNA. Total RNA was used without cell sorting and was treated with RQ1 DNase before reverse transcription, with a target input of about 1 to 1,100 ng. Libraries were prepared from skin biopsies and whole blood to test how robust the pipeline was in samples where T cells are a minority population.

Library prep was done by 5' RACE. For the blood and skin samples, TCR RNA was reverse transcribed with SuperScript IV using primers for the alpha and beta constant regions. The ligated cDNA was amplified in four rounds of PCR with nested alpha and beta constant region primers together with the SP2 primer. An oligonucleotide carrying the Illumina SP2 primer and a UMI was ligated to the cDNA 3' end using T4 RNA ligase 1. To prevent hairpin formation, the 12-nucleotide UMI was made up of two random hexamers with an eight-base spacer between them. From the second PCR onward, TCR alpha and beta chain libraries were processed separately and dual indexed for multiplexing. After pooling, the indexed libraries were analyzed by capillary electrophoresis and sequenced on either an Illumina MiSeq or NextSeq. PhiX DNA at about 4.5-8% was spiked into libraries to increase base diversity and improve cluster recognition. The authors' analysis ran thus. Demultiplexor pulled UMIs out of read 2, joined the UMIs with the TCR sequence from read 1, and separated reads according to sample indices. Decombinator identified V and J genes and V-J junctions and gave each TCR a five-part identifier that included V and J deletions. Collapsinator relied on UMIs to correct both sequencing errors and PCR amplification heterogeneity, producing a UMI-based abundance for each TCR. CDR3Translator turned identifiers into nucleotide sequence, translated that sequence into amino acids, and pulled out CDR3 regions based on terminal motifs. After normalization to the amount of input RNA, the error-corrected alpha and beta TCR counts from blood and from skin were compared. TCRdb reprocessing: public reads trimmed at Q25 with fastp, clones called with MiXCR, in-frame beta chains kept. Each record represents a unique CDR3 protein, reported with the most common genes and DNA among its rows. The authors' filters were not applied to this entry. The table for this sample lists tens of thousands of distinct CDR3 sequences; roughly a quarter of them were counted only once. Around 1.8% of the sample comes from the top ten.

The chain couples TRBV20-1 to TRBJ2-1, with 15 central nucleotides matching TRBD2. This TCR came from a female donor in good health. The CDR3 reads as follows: CSATTGLAGGHNEQFF. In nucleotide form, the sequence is TGCAGTGCTACTACCGGACTAGCGGGAGGGCACAATGAGCAGTTCTTC.